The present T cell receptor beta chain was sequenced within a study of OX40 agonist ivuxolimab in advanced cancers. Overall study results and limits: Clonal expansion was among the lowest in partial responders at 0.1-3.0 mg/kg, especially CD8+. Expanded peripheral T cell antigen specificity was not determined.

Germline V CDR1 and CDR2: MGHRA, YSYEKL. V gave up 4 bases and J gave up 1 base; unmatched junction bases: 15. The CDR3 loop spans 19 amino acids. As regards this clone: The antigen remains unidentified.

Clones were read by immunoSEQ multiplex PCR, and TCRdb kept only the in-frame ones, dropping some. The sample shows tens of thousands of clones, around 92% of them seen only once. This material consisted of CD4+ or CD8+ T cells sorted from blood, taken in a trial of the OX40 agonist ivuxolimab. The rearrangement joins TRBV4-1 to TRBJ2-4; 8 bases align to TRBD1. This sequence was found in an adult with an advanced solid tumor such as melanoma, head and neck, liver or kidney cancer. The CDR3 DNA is TGCGCCAGCAGCCGCCCGGACAGGGCTGGTTCGGGGGCCAAAAACATTCAGTACTTC. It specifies CASSRPDRAGSGAKNIQYF.